The entry below gives a single T cell receptor beta chain sequence along with its context. The CDR3 consists of 14 residues. CDR1 is WSHSY, CDR2 SAAADI, per germline. The V and J ends lost 4 bases and 7 bases, in that order; junction bases with no gene match: 2. This record comes from a study of blood T cell repertoires in COVID-19. At the level of the study: Samples representing acute and convalescent COVID-19 were sourced from the United States, Italy and Spain. T cells, B-cell-depleted T cells, or PBMCs supplied cDNA or gDNA.

Participants were placed into cohorts based on the clinical history they reported. Cohort 3 recovered donors had two negative PCRs, clearance, or symptom resolution. Assay used: immunoSEQ multiplex PCR; TCRdb lists only in-frame clones, some missing. The data show about 370,000 clones, with around 91% seen just once and more than 0.8% held by the top ten. The rearrangement links TRBV10-2 to TRBJ2-1, with 12 positions matching TRBD2. Material: PBMCs or T cells enriched from blood (not recorded which). This sequence originates from a young man who had recovered from COVID-19. CDR3 nucleotides: TGCGCCAGCAGTGGGACTAGCGGGGATAATGAGCAGTTCTTC. As protein: CASSGTSGDNEQFF.